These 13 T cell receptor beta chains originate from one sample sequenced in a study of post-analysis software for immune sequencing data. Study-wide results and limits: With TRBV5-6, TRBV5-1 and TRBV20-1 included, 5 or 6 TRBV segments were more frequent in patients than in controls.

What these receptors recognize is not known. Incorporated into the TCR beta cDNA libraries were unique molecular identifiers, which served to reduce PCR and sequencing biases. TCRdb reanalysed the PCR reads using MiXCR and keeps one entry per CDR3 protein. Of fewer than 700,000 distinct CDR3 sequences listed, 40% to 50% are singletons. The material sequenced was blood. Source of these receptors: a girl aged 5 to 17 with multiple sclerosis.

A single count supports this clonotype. CDR3 loop: CASSRQSSNTEAFF. The CDR3 DNA is TGTGCCAGCAGTCGACAGAGCTCGAACACTGAAGCTTTCTTT. The V gene is TRBV12-3 or TRBV12-4, the J gene TRBJ1-1, with D possibly TRBD1 on 5 matching bases. V lost 5 bases and J 1 base, leaving 11 bases between the germline ends. The CDR3 has 14 residues.

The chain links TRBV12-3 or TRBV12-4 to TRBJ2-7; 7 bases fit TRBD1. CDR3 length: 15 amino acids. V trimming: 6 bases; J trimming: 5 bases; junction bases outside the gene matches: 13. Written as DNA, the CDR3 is TGTGCCAGCAGCACCCGGACAGGTAACCCTCACGAGCAGTACTTC. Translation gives CASSTRTGNPHEQYF.

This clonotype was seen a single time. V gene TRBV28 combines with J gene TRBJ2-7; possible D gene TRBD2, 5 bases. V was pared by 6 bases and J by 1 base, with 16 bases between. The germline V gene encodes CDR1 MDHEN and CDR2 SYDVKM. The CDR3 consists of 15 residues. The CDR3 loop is CASRYKWEWSYEQYF. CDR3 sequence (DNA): TGTGCCAGCAGATACAAGTGGGAGTGGTCCTACGAGCAGTACTTC.

CDR3 coding DNA: TGTGCCAGCTCACGGCGGACAGGGGTCAATCAGCCCCAGCATTTT. Its protein is CASSRRTGVNQPQHF. This sequence joins TRBV18 and TRBJ1-5, with TRBD1 identical over 9 bases. Germline V gene data show CDR1 as KGHSH and CDR2 as LQKENI. V gave up 4 bases and J gave up 3 bases; unmatched junction bases: 4. The CDR3 has 15 amino acids.

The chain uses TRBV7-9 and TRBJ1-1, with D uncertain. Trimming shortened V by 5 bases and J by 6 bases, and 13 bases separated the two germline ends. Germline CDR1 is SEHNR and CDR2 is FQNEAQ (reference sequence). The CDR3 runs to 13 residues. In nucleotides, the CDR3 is TGTGCCAGCAGCCCGTCAGTAATCCCTGAAGCTTTCTTT. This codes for CASSPSVIPEAFF.

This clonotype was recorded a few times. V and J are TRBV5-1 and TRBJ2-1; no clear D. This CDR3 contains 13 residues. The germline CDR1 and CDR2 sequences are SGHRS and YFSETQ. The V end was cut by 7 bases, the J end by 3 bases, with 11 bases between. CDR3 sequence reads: CASQIPGYNEQFF. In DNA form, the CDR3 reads TGCGCCAGCCAGATACCGGGCTACAATGAGCAGTTCTTC. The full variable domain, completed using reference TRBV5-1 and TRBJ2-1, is KAGVTQTPRYLIKTRGQQVTLSCSPISGHRSVSWYQQTPGQGLQFLFEYFSETQRNKGNFPGRFSGRQFSNSRSEMNVSTLELGDSALYLCASQIPGYNEQFFGPGTRLTVL.

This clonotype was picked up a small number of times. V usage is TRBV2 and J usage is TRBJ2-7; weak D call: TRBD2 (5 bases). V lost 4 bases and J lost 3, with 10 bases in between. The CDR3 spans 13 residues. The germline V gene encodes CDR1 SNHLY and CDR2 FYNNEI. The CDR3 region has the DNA TGTGCCAGCAGTGTAAAGGACTTCTACGAGCAGTACTTC. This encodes CASSVKDFYEQYF.

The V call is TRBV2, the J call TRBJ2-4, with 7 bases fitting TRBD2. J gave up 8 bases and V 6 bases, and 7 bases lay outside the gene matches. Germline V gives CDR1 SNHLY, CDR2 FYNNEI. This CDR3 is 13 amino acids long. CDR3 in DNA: TGTGCCAGCAGAGGTCGGGCGGGGGACATTCAGTACTTC. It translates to CASRGRAGDIQYF.

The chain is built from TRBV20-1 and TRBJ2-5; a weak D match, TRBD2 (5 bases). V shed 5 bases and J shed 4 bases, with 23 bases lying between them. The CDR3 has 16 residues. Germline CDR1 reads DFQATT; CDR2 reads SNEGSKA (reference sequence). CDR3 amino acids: CSAAQFSGVARETQYF. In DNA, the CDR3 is TGCAGTGCTGCGCAATTCAGCGGCGTTGCCAGAGAGACCCAGTACTTC.

CDR3 nucleotides: TGTGCCAGTTCTGGACAGGGGTCTATCGAGCAGTACTTC. Translation: CASSGQGSIEQYF. The chain has TRBV19 and TRBJ2-5; TRBD1 aligns across 9 bases. The DNA end is more similar to TRBJ2-7, so the J call may be wrong. Germline CDR1 is LNHDA and CDR2 is SQIVND (reference sequence). The length of the CDR3 is 13 residues.

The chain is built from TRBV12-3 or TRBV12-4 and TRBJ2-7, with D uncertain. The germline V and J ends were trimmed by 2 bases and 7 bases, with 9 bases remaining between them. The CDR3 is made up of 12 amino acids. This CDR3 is CASSLSRREQYF. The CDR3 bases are TGTGCCAGCAGTTTATCTCGTCGAGAGCAGTACTTC.

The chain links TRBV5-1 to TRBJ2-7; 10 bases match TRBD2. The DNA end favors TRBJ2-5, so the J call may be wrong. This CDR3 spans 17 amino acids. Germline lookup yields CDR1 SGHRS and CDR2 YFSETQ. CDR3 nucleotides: TGCGCCAGCAGCTTGGGGTCTAGCGGGAGTCGGAGAGAGACCCAGTACTTC. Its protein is CASSLGSSGSRRETQYF.

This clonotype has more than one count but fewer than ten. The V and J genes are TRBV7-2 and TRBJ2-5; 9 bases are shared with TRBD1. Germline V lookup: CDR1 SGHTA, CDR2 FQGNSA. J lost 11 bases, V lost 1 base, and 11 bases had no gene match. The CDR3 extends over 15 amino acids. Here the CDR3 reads CASSLVTGGTFEQYF. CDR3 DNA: TGTGCCAGCAGCTTAGTGACAGGGGGGACCTTTGAGCAGTACTTC.